This TCR beta chain was sequenced in a study of T cell responses to AZD1222 COVID-19 vaccine. Broader study findings: The reported proportion of spike-specific TCRs targeting unmutated variant regions was nearly half. It was only after the peak T cell response that any repertoires were sampled. Across the whole spike, CD4 TCRs peaked at regions 160-218 and 743-854. Among those given AZD1222, only five to seven were seropositive at baseline.

The germline V gene encodes CDR1 SGHKS and CDR2 YYEKEE (reference sequence). CDR3 size: 16 residues. Trimming pared 0 bases from V and 0 bases from J, leaving 12 bases between. This clone was observed a few times. Its target is not known. Measured with immunoSEQ multiplex PCR; TCRdb has only the in-frame clones, and not every one. The sample records 130,000 or so clones, about 93% being singletons. The chain carries TRBV5-5 and TRBJ2-5, with D tentatively TRBD1 or TRBD2 (5 bases each). The receptor was isolated from an adult in good health. This specimen was peripheral blood, taken on day 0 of AZD1222 vaccination. The CDR3 spells CASSLAGWGYQETQYF. CDR3 nucleotide sequence: TGTGCCAGCAGCTTGGCAGGCTGGGGGTACCAAGAGACCCAGTACTTC. Combining the CDR3 with reference TRBV5-5 and TRBJ2-5 gives the whole variable domain DAGVTQSPTHLIKTRGQQVTLRCSPISGHKSVSWYQQVLGQGPQFIFQYYEKEERGRGNFPDRFSARQFPNYSSELNVNALLLGDSALYLCASSLAGWGYQETQYFGPGTRLLVL.